A single sample gave rise to the 10 T cell receptor beta chains below, sequenced in a study of blood T cell repertoires in COVID-19. The protocol was immunoSEQ multiplex PCR, while the TCRdb copy is restricted to in-frame clones and leaves out a portion. The table has about 180,000 clones, roughly 87% seen once. Specimen: peripheral blood. The origin of the receptors is a woman between 45 and 60 years old with acute or convalescent COVID-19.

This chain uses TRBV5-8 with TRBJ1-3; possibly TRBD1 for D (5 bases). Trimming removed 2 bases from V and 8 bases from J, with 5 bases in between. The length of the CDR3 is 11 residues. Germline V gives CDR1 SGHTS, CDR2 YDEGEE. The CDR3 protein is CASSFRDTIYF. CDR3 in DNA: TGTGCCAGCAGCTTCAGGGACACCATATATTTT.

V usage is TRBV14 and J usage is TRBJ2-2, with 11 bases matching TRBD2. Losses at the gene ends were 2 bases for V and 5 bases for J; bases not matched to a gene: 7. Looked up from germline, CDR1 is SGHDN and CDR2 is FVKESK. The CDR3 contains 17 residues. The CDR3 protein is CASSQLAGGAPTGELFF. CDR3 coding DNA: TGTGCCAGCAGCCAACTAGCGGGAGGCGCGCCGACCGGGGAGCTGTTTTTT.

The rearrangement links TRBV3-1 (or the pseudogene TRBV3-2) to TRBJ2-7, with 10 bases fitting TRBD2. Germline values: CDR1 LGHDT, CDR2 YNNKEL (reference sequence). The CDR3 is 15 residues long. V trimming: 0 bases; J trimming: 2 bases; junction bases outside the gene matches: 1. DNA for the CDR3: TGTGCCAGCAGCCAAGAAGCGGGAGGGACCTACGAGCAGTACTTC. It yields the protein CASSQEAGGTYEQYF.

The chain joins TRBV11-2 to TRBJ2-7; TRBD2 agrees at 7 bases. The germline V gene has CDR1 SGHAT and CDR2 FQNNGV. J lost 2 bases, V lost 1 base, and 5 bases had no gene match. This CDR3 is 15 amino acids long. The CDR3 spells CASSLGRGSAYEQYF. CDR3 in DNA: TGTGCCAGCAGCTTAGGGCGGGGGTCAGCCTACGAGCAGTACTTC.

This chain links TRBV12-3 or TRBV12-4 with TRBJ1-2; D uncertain. Trimming took off 11 bases at V and 8 bases at J, with 18 bases between the two ends. The CDR3 length is 12 residues. The CDR3 region is CASEGSGLGYTF. The DNA of the CDR3 is TGTGCCTCGGAGGGTTCAGGTCTGGGCTACACCTTC.

In its sample, this clone was seen a few times. The rearrangement joins TRBV3-1 (or the pseudogene TRBV3-2) to TRBJ1-3; D remains ambiguous. In germline, CDR1 is LGHDT, CDR2 YNNKEL (reference sequence). V lost 5 bases to trimming and J lost 1 base, with 3 bases between them. This CDR3 spans 12 amino acids. CDR3 loop: CASSTSGNTIYF. The CDR3 region has the DNA TGTGCCAGCAGCACTTCTGGAAACACCATATATTTT.

The gene calls are TRBV7-2 and TRBJ2-1; TRBD2 matches at 11 bases. The CDR3 is made up of 15 amino acids. Trimming removed 1 base from V and 7 bases from J; junction bases left unmatched: 3. Germline V gene sequence: CDR1 SGHTA, CDR2 FQGNSA. CDR3 region: CASSLGLAGLNEQFF. For the CDR3, the DNA is TGTGCCAGCAGCTTAGGACTAGCGGGATTGAATGAGCAGTTCTTC.

The rearrangement uses TRBV27 and TRBJ2-7; D is perhaps TRBD2 (6 bases). Germline V lookup: CDR1 MNHEY, CDR2 SMNVEV (reference sequence). The V end was cut by 6 bases, the J end by 4 bases, with 13 bases between. This CDR3 region has 13 residues. As DNA, the CDR3 is TGTGCCAGCAGGCGGGGTGGAGGATACGAGCAGTACTTC. Amino acids: CASRRGGGYEQYF.

In its sample, this clone was seen once. The chain uses TRBV30 and TRBJ2-7, with TRBD1 matching over 11 bases. The J segment lost 3 bases and the V segment lost 0 bases, leaving 7 bases of the junction unmatched. There are 16 residues in the CDR3. Germline V gene lookup returns CDR1 GTSNPN and CDR2 SVGIG (reference sequence). CDR3 sequence: CAWSVIGQGAYYEQYF. CDR3 DNA sequence: TGTGCCTGGAGTGTTATAGGACAGGGGGCTTACTACGAGCAGTACTTC.

V and J are TRBV4-2 and TRBJ2-2; D is possibly TRBD1 (6 bases). The CDR3 spans 15 residues. Deletions cut 4 bases from V and 5 bases from J, with 14 bases between. Germline V gene sequence: CDR1 LGHNA, CDR2 YNFKEQ. The CDR3 loop reads CASSLPTGSTGELFF. The CDR3 bases are TGTGCCAGCAGCCTACCGACAGGTAGTACCGGGGAGCTGTTTTTT.